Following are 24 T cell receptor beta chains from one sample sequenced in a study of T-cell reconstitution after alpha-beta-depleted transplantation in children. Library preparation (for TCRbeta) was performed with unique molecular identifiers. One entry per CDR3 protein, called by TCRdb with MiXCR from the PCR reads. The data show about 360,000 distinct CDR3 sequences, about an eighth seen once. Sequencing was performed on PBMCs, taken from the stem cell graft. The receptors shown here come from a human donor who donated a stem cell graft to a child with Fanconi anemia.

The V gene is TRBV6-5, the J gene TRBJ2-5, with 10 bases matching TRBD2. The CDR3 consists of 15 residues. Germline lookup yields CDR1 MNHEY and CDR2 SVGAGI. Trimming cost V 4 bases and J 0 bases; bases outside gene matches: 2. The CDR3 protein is CASSSSGGYQETQYF. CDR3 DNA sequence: TGTGCCAGCAGTTCTAGCGGGGGTTACCAAGAGACCCAGTACTTC.

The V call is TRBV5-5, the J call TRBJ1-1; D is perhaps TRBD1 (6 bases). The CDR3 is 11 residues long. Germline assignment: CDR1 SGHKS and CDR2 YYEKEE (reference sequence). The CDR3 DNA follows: TGTGACGGACAGCCGAACACTGAAGCTTTCTTT. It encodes CDGQPNTEAFF.

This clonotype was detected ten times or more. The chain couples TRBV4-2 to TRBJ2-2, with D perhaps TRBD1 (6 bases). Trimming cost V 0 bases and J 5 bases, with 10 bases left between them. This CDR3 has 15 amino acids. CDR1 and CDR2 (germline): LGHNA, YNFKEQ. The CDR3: CASSQDRTATGELFF. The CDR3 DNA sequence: TGTGCCAGCAGCCAAGATAGGACAGCAACCGGGGAGCTGTTTTTT.

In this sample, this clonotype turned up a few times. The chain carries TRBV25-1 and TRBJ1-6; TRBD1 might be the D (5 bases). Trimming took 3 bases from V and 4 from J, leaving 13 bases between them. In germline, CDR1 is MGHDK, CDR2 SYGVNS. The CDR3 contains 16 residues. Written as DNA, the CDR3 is TGTGCCAGCAGTGATTACGGGGGGAGTTATAATTCACCCCTCCACTTT. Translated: CASSDYGGSYNSPLHF.

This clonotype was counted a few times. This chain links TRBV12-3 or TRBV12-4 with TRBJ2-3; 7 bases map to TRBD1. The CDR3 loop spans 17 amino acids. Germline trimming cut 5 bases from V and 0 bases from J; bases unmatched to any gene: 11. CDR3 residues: CASSASRGRGSTDTQYF. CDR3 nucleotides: TGTGCCAGCAGTGCCTCAAGGGGCAGGGGGAGCACAGATACGCAGTATTTT.

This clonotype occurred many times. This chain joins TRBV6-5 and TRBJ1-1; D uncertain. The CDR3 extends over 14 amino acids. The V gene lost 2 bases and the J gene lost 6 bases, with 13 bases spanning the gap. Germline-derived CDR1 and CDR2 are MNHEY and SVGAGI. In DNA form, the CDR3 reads TGTGCCAGCAGTTACACGGGTAAGACCTCTGAAGCTTTCTTT. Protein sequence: CASSYTGKTSEAFF.

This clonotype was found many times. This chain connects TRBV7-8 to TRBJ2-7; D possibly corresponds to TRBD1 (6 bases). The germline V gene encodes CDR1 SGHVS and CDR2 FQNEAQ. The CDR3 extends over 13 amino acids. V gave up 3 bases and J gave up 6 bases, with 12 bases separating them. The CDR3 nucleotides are TGTGCCAGCAGCTTGATTACAGGGAGCGAGCAGTACTTC. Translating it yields CASSLITGSEQYF.

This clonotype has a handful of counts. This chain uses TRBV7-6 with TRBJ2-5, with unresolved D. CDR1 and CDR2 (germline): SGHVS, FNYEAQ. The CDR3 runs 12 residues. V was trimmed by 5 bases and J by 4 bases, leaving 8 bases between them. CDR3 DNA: TGTGCCAGCAGCCAAACGGTAGAGACCCAGTACTTC. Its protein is CASSQTVETQYF.

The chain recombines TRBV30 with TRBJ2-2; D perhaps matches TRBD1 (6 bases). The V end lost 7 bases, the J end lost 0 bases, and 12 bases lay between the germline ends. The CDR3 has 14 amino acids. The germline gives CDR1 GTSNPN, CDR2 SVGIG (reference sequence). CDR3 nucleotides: TGTGCCTCCCCAGGGGATGCGAACACCGGGGAGCTGTTTTTT. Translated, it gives CASPGDANTGELFF.

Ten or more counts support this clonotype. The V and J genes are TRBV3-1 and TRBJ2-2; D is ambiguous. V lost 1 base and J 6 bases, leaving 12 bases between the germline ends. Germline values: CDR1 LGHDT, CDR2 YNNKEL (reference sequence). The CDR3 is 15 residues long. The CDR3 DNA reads TGTGCCAGCAGCCAAGTGTTTAGAGGTTCCGGGGAGCTGTTTTTT. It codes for CASSQVFRGSGELFF.

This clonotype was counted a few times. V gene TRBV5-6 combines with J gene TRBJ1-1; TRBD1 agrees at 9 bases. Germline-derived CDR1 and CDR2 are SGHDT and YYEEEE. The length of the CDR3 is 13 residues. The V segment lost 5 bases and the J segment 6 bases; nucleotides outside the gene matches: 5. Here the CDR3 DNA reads TGTGCCAGCAGTTACAGGGGGCGGGCTGAAGCTTTCTTT. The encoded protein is CASSYRGRAEAFF.

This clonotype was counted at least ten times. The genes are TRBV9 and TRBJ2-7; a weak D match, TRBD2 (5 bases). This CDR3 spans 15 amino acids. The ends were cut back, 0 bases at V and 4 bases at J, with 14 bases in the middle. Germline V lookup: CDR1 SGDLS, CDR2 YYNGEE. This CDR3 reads CASSVGEGLGYEQYF. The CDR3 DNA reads TGTGCCAGCAGCGTAGGTGAGGGTTTGGGGTACGAGCAGTACTTC.

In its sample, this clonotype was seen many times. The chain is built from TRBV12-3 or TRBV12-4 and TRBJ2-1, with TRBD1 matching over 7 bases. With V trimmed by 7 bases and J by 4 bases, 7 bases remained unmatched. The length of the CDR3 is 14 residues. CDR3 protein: CASIGSGQYNEQFF. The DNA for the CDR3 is TGTGCCAGCATTGGATCGGGACAGTACAATGAGCAGTTCTTC.

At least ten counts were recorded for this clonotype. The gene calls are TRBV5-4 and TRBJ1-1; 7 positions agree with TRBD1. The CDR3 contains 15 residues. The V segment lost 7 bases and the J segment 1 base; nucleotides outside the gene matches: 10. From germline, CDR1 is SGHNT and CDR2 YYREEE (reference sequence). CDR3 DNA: TGTGCCAGCGGGGGGACAGCATTATCGAACACTGAAGCTTTCTTT. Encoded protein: CASGGTALSNTEAFF.

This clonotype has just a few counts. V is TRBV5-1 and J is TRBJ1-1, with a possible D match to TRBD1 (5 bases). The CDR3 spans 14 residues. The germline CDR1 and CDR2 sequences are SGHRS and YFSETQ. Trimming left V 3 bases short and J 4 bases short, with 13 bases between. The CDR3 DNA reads TGCGCCAGCAGCTACCAGGGTTCCGGCACTGAAGCTTTCTTT. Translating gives CASSYQGSGTEAFF.

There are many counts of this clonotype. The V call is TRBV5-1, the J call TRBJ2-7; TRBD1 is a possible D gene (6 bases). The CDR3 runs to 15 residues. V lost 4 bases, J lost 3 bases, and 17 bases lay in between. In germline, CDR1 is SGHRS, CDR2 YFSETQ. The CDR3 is CASSGLTGSFYEQYF. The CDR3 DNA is TGCGCCAGCAGCGGCCTGACAGGTTCCTTCTACGAGCAGTACTTC.

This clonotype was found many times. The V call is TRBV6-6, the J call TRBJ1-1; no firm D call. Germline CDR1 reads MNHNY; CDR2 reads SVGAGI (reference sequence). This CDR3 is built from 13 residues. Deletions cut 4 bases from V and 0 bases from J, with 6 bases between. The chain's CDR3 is CASSSGVNTEAFF. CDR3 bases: TGTGCCAGCAGTTCGGGAGTGAACACTGAAGCTTTCTTT.

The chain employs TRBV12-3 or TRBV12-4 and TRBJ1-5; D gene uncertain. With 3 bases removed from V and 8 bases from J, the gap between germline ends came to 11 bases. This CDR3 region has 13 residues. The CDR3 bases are TGTGCCAGCAGTTTGGGTAGCCTGGAGCCCCAGCATTTT. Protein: CASSLGSLEPQHF.

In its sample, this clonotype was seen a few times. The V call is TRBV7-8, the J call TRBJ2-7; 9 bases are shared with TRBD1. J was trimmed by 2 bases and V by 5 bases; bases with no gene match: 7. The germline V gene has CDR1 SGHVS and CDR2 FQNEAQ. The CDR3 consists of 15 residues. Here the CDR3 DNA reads TGTGCCAGCAGCCCCCGGGACAGGGTAACCTACGAGCAGTACTTC. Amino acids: CASSPRDRVTYEQYF.

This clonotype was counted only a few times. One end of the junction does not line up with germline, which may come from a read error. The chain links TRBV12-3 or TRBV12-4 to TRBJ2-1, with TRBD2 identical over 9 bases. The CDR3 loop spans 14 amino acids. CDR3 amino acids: CASSLNSGGTPPLF. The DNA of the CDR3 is TGTGCCAGCAGTTTGAATAGCGGGGGAACACCCCCGCTCTTC.

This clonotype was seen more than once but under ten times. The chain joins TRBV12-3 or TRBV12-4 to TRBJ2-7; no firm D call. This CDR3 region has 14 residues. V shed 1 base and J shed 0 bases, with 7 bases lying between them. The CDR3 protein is CASSLEGISYEQYF. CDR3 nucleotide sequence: TGTGCCAGCAGTTTAGAGGGAATCTCCTACGAGCAGTACTTC.

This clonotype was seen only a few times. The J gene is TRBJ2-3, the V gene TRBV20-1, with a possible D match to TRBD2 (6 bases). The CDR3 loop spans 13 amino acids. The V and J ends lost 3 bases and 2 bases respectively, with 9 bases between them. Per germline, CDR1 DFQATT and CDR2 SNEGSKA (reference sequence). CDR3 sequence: CSARGTYTDTQYF. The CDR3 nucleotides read TGCAGTGCTAGGGGGACTTACACAGATACGCAGTATTTT.

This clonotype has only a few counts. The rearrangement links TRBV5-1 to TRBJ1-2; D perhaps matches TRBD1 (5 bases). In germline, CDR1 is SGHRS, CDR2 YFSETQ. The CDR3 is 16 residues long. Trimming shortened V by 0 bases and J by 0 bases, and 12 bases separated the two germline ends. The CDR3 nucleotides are TGCGCCAGCAGCTTGGGTCGACAGATACCTAACTATGGCTACACCTTC. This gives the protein CASSLGRQIPNYGYTF.

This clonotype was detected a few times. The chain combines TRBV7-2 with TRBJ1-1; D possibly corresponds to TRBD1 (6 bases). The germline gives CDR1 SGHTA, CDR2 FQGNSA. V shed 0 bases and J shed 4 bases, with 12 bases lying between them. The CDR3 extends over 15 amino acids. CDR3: CASSLAGPGVTEAFF. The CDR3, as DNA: TGTGCCAGCAGCTTAGCTGGCCCAGGGGTCACTGAAGCTTTCTTT.